This T cell receptor (beta chain) was obtained from a study of T cells after yellow fever vaccination. CDR1 and CDR2 from the germline V gene are SEHNR and FQNEAQ (reference sequence). Unmatched junction bases numbered 6, after V lost 3 bases and J lost 6 bases. The CDR3 runs 15 residues. TCRdb recomputed calls from the 5' RACE reads with MiXCR, one row per CDR3 protein. The data hold under 600,000 distinct CDR3 sequences, with roughly 12% observed a single time. The chain links TRBV7-9 to TRBJ2-1; TRBD1 matches at 9 bases. This sample comprised PBMCs, obtained on the day of the yellow fever booster vaccination. This TCR was sampled from a man aged 25-45 years who received the YFV17D yellow fever vaccine. CDR3 residues: CASSFGTGWANEQFF. In DNA, the CDR3 is TGTGCCAGCAGCTTCGGGACAGGGTGGGCCAATGAGCAGTTCTTC.